This T cell receptor (beta chain) was documented in a study of OX40 agonist ivuxolimab in advanced cancers. Regarding the study as a whole: Near-lowest levels of clonal expansion characterized partial responders at 0.1-3.0 mg/kg.

A remark on this clone: The antigen is not known.

The germline V gene has CDR1 SGHRS and CDR2 YFSETQ. The CDR3 has 13 amino acids. Trimming removed 4 bases from V and 0 bases from J, with 6 bases in between. It was autoimmune disease history or systemic immunosuppression that excluded patients. TCRdb keeps only in-frame clones here, not all; method: immunoSEQ multiplex PCR. The profile shows around 150,000 clones, 85% to 95% of them singletons. Sequenced material: CD4+ or CD8+ T cells sorted from blood, taken in a trial of the OX40 agonist ivuxolimab. The chain carries TRBV5-1 and TRBJ2-3; D remains ambiguous. The source is an adult with an advanced solid tumor such as melanoma, head and neck, liver or kidney cancer. CDR3 sequence (DNA): TGCGCCAGCAGCCTCGACAGCACAGATACGCAGTATTTT. Amino acids: CASSLDSTDTQYF.